This T cell receptor (beta chain) comes out of a study of cytomegalovirus exposure and HLA in healthy donors. Study observations and caveats: The study labeled roughly 160 TCR beta chains cytomegalovirus-associated. Later work showed greater clonal expansion in HLA-associated TCR beta chains than in equally common others.

Amplification used 60 Vbeta primers and 13 Jbeta primers. Using immunoSEQ multiplex PCR, the repertoire was profiled, and TCRdb retains in-frame clones only, with some absent. The data contain about 90,000 clones, more than 65% of them singletons. Per the germline V gene, CDR1 is SGHAT and CDR2 is FQNNGV. The CDR3 runs 16 residues. Germline trimming cut 5 bases from V and 8 bases from J; bases unmatched to any gene: 13. As to this clone: What it binds is unknown.

Healthy people donating bone marrow made up the donors. The sequenced sample was PBMCs. This sequence originates from a woman younger than 35 in good health and CMV-seropositive. The gene calls are TRBV11-2 and TRBJ2-1; 9 nucleotides align to TRBD1. CDR3 coding DNA: TGTGCCAGCAGCCATACCGGGACAGGGCCTGGCGATGAGCAGTTCTTC. This gives the protein CASSHTGTGPGDEQFF. Full variable domain (rest looked up from reference TRBV11-2 and TRBJ2-1): EAGVAQSPRYKIIEKRQSVAFWCNPISGHATLYWYQQILGQGPKLLIQFQNNGVVDDSQLPKDRFSAERLKGVDSTLKIQPAKLEDSAVYLCASSHTGTGPGDEQFFGPGTRLTVL.